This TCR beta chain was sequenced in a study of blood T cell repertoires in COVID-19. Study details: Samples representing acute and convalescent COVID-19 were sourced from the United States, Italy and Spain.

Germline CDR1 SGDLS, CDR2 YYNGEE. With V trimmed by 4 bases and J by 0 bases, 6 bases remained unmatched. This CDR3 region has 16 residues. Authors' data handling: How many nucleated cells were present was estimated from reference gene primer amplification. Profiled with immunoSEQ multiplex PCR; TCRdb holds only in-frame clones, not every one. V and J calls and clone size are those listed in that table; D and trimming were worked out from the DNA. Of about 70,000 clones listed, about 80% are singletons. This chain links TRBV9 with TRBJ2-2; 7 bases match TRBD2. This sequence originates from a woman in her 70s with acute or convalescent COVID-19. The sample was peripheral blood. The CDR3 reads CASSPRTRTNTGELFF. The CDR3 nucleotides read TGTGCCAGCAGCCCTAGGACTAGGACGAACACCGGGGAGCTGTTTTTT.